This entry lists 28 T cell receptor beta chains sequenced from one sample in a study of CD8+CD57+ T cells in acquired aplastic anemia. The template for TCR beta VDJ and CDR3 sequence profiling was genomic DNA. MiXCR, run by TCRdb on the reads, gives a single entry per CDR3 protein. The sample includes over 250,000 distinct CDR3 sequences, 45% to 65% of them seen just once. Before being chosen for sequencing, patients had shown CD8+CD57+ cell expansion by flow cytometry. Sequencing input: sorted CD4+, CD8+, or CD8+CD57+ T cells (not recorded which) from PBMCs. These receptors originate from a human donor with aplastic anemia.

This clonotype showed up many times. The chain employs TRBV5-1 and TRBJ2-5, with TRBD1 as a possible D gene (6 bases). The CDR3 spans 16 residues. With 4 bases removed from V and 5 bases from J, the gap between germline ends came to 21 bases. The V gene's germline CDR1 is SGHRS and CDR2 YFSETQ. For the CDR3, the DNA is TGCGCCAGCAGCATAGAGACAGGCAGATTCGGCGAGACCCAGTACTTC. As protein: CASSIETGRFGETQYF.

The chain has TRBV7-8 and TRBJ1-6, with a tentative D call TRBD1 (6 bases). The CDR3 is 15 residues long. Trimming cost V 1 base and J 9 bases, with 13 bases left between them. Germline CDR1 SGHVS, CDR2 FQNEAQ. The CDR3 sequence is CASSLDSGAGSPLHF. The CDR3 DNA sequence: TGTGCCAGCAGCTTAGACTCAGGGGCCGGTTCACCCCTCCACTTT.

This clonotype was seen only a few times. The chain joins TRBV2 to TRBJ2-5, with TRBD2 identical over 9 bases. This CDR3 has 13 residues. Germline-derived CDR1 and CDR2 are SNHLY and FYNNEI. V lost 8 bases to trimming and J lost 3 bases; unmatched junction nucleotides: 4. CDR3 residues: CASGGGAEETQYF. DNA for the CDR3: TGTGCCAGCGGCGGGGGGGCCGAAGAGACCCAGTACTTC.

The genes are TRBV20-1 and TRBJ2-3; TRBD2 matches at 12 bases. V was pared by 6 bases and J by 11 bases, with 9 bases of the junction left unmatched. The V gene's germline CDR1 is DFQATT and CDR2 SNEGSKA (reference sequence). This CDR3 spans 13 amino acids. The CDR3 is CSALLAGGGEQYF. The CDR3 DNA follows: TGCAGTGCCCTACTAGCGGGAGGTGGTGAGCAGTATTTT.

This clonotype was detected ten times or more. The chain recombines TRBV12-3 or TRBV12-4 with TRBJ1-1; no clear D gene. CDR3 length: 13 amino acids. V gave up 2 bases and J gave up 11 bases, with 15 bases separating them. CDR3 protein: CASSLYGEVRAFF. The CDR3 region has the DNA TGTGCCAGCAGTTTATACGGGGAGGTAAGGGCTTTCTTT.

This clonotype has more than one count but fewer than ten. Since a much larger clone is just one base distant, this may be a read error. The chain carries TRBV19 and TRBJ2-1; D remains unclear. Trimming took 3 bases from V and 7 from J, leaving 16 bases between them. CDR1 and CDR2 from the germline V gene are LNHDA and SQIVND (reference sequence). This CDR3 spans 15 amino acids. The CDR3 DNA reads TGTGCCAGTAGTATTGGCATCCGGCTCCAAAATGAGCAGTTCTTC. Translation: CASSIGIRLQNEQFF.

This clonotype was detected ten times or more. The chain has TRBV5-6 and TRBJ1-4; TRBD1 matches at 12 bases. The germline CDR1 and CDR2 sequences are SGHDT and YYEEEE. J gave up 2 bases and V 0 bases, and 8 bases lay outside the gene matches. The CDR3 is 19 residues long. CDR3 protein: CASSLARDRGRGTNEKLFF. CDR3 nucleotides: TGTGCCAGCAGCTTGGCCCGGGACAGGGGGCGAGGGACTAATGAAAAACTGTTTTTT.

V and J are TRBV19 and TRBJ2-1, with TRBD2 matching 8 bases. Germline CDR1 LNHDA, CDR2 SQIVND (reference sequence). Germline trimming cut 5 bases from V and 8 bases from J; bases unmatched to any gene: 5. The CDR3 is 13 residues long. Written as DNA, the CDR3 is TGTGCCAGTAGTGCGGGGGGAGGTTATGAGCAGTTCTTC. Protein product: CASSAGGGYEQFF. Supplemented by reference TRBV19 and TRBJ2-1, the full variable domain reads DGGITQSPKYLFRKEGQNVTLSCEQNLNHDAMYWYRQDPGQGLRLIYYSQIVNDFQKGDIAEGYSVSREKKESFPLTVTSAQKNPTAFYLCASSAGGGYEQFFGPGTRLTVL.

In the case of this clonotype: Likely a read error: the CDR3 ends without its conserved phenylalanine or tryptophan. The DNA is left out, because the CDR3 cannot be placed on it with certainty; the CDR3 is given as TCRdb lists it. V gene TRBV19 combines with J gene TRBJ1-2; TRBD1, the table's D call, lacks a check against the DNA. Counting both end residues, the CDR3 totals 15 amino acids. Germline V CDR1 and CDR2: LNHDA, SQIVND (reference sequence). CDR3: CASSTRQLHLWGHTL.

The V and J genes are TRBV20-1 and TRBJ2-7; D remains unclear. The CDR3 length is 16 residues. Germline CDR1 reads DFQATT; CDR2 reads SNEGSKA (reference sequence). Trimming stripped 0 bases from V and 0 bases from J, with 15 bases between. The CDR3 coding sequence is TGCAGTGCTAGAGATGAGCCGGGTCGTAGCTCCTACGAGCAGTACTTC. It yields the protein CSARDEPGRSSYEQYF.

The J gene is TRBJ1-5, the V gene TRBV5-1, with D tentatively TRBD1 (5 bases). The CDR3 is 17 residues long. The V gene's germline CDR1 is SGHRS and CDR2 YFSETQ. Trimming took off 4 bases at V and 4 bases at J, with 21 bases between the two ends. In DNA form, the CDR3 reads TGCGCCAGCAGCCCGGGACTAGCGGGAGTGAAGAATCAGCCCCAGCATTTT. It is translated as CASSPGLAGVKNQPQHF.

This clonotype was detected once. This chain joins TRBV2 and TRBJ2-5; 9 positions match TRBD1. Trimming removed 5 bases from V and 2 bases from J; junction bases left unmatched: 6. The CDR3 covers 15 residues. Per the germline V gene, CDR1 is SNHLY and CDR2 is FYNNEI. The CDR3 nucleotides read TGTGCCAGCAGTCCCCGGGACAGGGCTCAAGAGACCCAGTACTTC. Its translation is CASSPRDRAQETQYF.

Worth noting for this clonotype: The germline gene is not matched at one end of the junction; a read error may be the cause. CDR3 protein: CSAGEGGQGRGNQETQYF. The CDR3 coding sequence is TGCAGTGCTGGAGAGGGGGGACAGGGACGGGGGAACCAAGAGACCCAGTACTTC. The V call is TRBV20-1, the J call TRBJ2-5; TRBD1 matches at 9 bases. This CDR3 comprises 18 residues. Germline loops: CDR1 DFQATT, CDR2 SNEGSKA (reference sequence).

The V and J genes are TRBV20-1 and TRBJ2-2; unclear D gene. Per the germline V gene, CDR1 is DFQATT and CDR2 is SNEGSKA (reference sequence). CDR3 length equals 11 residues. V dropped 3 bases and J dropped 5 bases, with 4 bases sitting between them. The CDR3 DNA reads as TGCAGTGCTAGGAGGACCGGGGAGCTGTTTTTT. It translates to CSARRTGELFF.

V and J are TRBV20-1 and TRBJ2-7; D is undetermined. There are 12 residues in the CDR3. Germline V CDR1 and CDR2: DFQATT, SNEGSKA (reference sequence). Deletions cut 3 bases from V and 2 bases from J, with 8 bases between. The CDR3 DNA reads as TGCAGTGCTAGCCCGATGACCTACGAGCAGTACTTC. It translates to CSASPMTYEQYF.

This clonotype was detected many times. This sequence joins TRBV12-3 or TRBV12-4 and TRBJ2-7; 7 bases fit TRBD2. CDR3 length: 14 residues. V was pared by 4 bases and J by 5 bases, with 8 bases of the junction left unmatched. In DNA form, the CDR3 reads TGTGCCAGCAGTTGGGGGGGGAGAGGGGACGAGCAGTACTTC. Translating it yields CASSWGGRGDEQYF.

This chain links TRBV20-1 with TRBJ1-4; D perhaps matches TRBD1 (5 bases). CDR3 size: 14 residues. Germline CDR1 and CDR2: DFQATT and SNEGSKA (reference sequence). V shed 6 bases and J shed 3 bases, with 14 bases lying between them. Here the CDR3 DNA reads TGCAGTGCCAAACAGACAGCCCCTAATGAAAAACTGTTTTTT. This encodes CSAKQTAPNEKLFF.

CDR3 DNA sequence: TGCGCCAGCAGTAACCCCGCATCCTACGAGCAGTACTTC. It yields the protein CASSNPASYEQYF. V gene TRBV5-1 combines with J gene TRBJ2-7; no firm D call. The CDR3 length is 13 residues. Germline loops: CDR1 SGHRS, CDR2 YFSETQ. Trimming took 5 bases from V and 1 from J, leaving 10 bases between them.

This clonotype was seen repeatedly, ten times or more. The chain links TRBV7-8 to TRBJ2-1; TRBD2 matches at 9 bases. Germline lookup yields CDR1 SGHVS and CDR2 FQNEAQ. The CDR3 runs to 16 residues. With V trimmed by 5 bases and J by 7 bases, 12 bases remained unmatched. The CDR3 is CASSQSGGTSSNEQFF. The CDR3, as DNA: TGTGCCAGCAGCCAGTCTGGGGGGACTAGCTCTAATGAGCAGTTCTTC.

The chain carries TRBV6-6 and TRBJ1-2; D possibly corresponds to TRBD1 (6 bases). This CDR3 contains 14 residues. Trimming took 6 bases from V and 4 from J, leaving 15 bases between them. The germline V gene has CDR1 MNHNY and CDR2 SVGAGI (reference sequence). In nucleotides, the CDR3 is TGTGCCAGCAGATCGACAGGCTCAGGCTATGGCTACACCTTC. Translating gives CASRSTGSGYGYTF.

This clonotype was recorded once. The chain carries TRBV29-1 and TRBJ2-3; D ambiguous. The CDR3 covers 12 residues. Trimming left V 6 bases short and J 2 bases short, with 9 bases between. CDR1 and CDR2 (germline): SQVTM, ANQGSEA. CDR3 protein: CSVAADTDTQYF. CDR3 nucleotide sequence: TGCAGCGTGGCGGCGGACACAGATACGCAGTATTTT.

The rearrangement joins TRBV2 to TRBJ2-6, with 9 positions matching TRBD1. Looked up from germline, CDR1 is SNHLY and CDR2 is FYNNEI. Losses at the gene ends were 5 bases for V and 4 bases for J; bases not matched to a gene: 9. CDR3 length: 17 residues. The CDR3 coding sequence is TGTGCCAGCAGTTCCGGGACAGGGCGAGGAGGGGCCAACGTCCTGACTTTC. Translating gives CASSSGTGRGGANVLTF.

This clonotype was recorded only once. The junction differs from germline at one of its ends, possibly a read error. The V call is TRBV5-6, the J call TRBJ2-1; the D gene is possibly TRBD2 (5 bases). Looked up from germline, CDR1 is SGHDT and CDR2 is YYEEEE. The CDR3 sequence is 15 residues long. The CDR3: CASSLGGSSYNQQFF. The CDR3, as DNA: TGTGCCAGCAGCTTGGGAGGGAGCTCCTACAATCAGCAGTTCTTC. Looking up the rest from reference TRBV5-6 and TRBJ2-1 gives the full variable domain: DAGVTQSPTHLIKTRGQQVTLRCSPKSGHDTVSWYQQALGQGPQFIFQYYEEEERQRGNFPDRFSGHQFPNYSSELNVNALLLGDSALYLCASSLGGSSYNQQFFGPGTRLTVL.

CDR3 bases: TGTGCCAGCAGCTTTAAGGCCGGCTATGGCTACACCTTC. Protein: CASSFKAGYGYTF. V gene TRBV7-3 combines with J gene TRBJ1-2; D is unresolved. Germline loops: CDR1 SGHTA, CDR2 FQGTGA. V was pared by 3 bases and J by 4 bases, with 9 bases between. The CDR3 totals 13 residues.

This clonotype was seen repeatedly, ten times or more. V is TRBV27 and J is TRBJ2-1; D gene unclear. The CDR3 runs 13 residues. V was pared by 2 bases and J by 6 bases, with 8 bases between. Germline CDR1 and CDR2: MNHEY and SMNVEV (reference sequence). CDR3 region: CASSLVVGNEQFF. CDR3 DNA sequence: TGTGCCAGCAGTTTAGTGGTAGGCAATGAGCAGTTCTTC.

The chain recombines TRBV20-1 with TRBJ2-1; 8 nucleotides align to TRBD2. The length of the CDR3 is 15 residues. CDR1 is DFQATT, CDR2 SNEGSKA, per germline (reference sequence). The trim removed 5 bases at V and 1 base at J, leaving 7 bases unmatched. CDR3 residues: CSAPRTSLSYNEQFF. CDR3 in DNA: TGCAGTGCTCCACGGACTAGCCTGTCCTACAATGAGCAGTTCTTC.

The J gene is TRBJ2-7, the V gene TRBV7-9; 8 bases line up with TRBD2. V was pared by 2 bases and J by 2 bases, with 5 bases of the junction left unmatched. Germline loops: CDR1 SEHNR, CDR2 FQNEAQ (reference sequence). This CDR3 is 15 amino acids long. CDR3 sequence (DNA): TGTGCCAGCAGCTTAACTCTTAGCGGGGCCTACGAGCAGTACTTC. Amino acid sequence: CASSLTLSGAYEQYF.

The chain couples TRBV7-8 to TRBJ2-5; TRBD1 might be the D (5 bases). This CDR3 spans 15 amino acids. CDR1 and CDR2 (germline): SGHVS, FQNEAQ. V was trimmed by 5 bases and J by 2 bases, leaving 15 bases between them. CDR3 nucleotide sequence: TGTGCCAGCAGCCATCCAGGACACAAACAAGAGACCCAGTACTTC. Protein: CASSHPGHKQETQYF. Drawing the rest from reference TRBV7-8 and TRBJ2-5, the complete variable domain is GAGVSQSPRYKVAKRGQDVALRCDPISGHVSLFWYQQALGQGPEFLTYFQNEAQLDKSGLPSDRFFAERPEGSVSTLKIQRTQQEDSAVYLCASSHPGHKQETQYFGPGTRLLVL.